This is a list of T cell receptor beta chains from one sample in a study of CD8 T cells in Susac syndrome. In TCRdb, the immunoSEQ multiplex PCR reads were re-called with MiXCR into one record per CDR3 protein. The data hold around 71,000 distinct CDR3 sequences, with 93% observed a single time. Sample: CD4+ T cells from PBMCs. The source of these receptors is a human donor with Susac syndrome. Each CDR3 is given with its conserved first and last residue. A D gene is named only where the DNA matches it firmly. Where a row states a size, it is once, few, many or the class of an expanded clone; other rows omit it.

clone_size d_call j_call v_call cdr3_aa cdr3_nt
once . TRBJ1-1 TRBV6-4 CASSRETATEAFF TGTGCCAGCAGTAGAGAGACAGCCACTGAAGCTTTCTTT
few . TRBJ1-1 TRBV4-1 CASSQSSFYPFF TGCGCCAGCAGCCAATCAAGTTTTTACCCTTTCTTT
. TRBD1 TRBJ2-1 TRBV20-1 CSAPPGRGFDNEQFF TGCAGTGCCCCCCCCGGCAGGGGGTTCGACAATGAGCAGTTCTTC
. . TRBJ2-3 TRBV2 CASRKTSTDTQYF TGTGCCAGCCGCAAGACTAGCACAGATACGCAGTATTTT
. . TRBJ2-5 TRBV7-8 CASSLSQQETQYF TGTGCCAGCAGCTTAAGCCAACAAGAGACCCAGTACTTC
. . TRBJ2-1 TRBV30 CAWSVYGRSLREQFF TGTGCCTGGAGTGTATACGGTAGATCCCTTCGTGAGCAGTTCTTC
once TRBD1 TRBJ2-7 TRBV6-5 CASSYSGTGSYEQYF TGTGCCAGCAGTTACTCCGGGACAGGGAGCTACGAGCAGTACTTC
. . TRBJ1-2 TRBV18 CASSPPGPGGYTF TGTGCCAGCTCACCACCGGGTCCGGGGGGCTACACCTTC
. TRBD1 TRBJ2-3 TRBV10-3 CAIGTGFYGTQYF TGTGCCATCGGGACAGGGTTTTACGGTACGCAGTATTTT
. . TRBJ2-7 TRBV6-2/TRBV6-3 CASSRRWDVLPYEQYF TGTGCCAGCAGTCGACGATGGGACGTCCTTCCCTACGAGCAGTACTTC
. TRBD1 TRBJ2-2 TRBV6-5 CASSFPQTGVNTGELFF TGTGCCAGCAGTTTTCCACAGACAGGGGTGAACACCGGGGAGCTGTTTTTT
. TRBD2 TRBJ2-7 TRBV2 CASTLLTGLAEGYEQYF TGTGCCAGCACCTTGCTTACAGGACTAGCGGAGGGGTACGAGCAGTACTTC
. TRBD1 TRBJ2-7 TRBV13 CASSPPGTDGYEQYF TGTGCCAGCAGCCCCCCCGGGACAGACGGCTACGAGCAGTACTTC
. TRBD2 TRBJ2-1 TRBV6-2/TRBV6-3 CASGLAGGPRNEQFF TGTGCCAGCGGCTTAGCGGGGGGGCCTCGGAATGAGCAGTTCTTC
few . TRBJ2-7 TRBV21-1 CASSRGNEQYF TGTGCCAGCAGCAGAGGGAACGAGCAGTACTTC
. . TRBJ1-5 TRBV20-1 CSARARDGPESPQHF TGCAGTGCTAGAGCAAGGGACGGCCCCGAATCACCCCAGCATTTT
. TRBD2 TRBJ2-3 TRBV5-4 CASRDERGGDTQYF TGTGCCTCCAGGGATGAGCGGGGAGGAGATACGCAGTATTTT
. . TRBJ2-2 TRBV20-1 CSAMTRGELFF TGCAGTGCAATGACCCGCGGGGAGCTGTTTTTT
once . TRBJ2-2 TRBV11-3 CASSQNTGELFF TGTGCCAGCAGCCAGAACACCGGGGAGCTGTTTTTT
. . TRBJ2-5 TRBV6-5 CASSRDGGGGTQYF TGTGCCAGCAGTAGGGACGGCGGTGGCGGGACCCAGTACTTC
. . TRBJ1-1 TRBV21-1 CASSKVAGSRNTEAFF TGTGCCAGCAGCAAAGTGGCGGGTAGCAGGAACACTGAAGCTTTCTTT
. . TRBJ1-1 TRBV30 CAWREGRTEAFF TGTGCCTGGAGGGAAGGAAGAACTGAAGCTTTCTTT
. . TRBJ1-6 TRBV6-2/TRBV6-3 CASSWGDSPLHF TGTGCCAGCAGTTGGGGAGATTCACCCCTCCACTTT
. . TRBJ2-2 TRBV9 CASSASGTKTGELFF TGTGCCAGCAGCGCGTCCGGGACAAAGACCGGGGAGCTGTTTTTT
. TRBD1 TRBJ2-5 TRBV6-1 CASSLGTVLETQYF TGTGCCAGCAGCCTTGGGACAGTGTTGGAGACCCAGTACTTC
. . TRBJ2-7 TRBV6-2/TRBV6-3 CASSYSEVRVPYEQYF TGTGCCAGCAGTTACTCGGAAGTGAGGGTGCCCTACGAGCAGTACTTC
. TRBD1 TRBJ2-3 TRBV6-1 CASSEGTGGRDTQYF TGTGCCAGCAGTGAAGGGACAGGGGGTAGAGATACGCAGTATTTT
. . TRBJ1-3 TRBV5-8 CASSSTGTFGNTIYF TGTGCCAGCAGCTCTACAGGGACATTTGGAAACACCATATATTTT
. . TRBJ2-1 TRBV5-4 CASSLGSAVDNEQFF TGTGCCAGCAGCTTGGGGTCGGCGGTTGACAATGAGCAGTTCTTC
once . TRBJ2-3 TRBV5-1 CASSLEGTSSTDTQYF TGCGCCAGCAGCTTGGAAGGAACCTCTTCCACAGATACGCAGTATTTT
once TRBD1 TRBJ1-1 TRBV2 CASRRQGAAEAFF TGTGCCAGCAGAAGACAGGGGGCGGCTGAAGCTTTCTTT
. . TRBJ2-2 TRBV6-2/TRBV6-3 CASSYRVAGELFF TGTGCCAGCAGTTACAGGGTGGCCGGGGAGCTGTTTTTT
. . TRBJ2-5 TRBV20-1 CSARTETQYF TGCAGTGCTAGGACAGAGACCCAGTACTTC
. . TRBJ2-1 TRBV7-2 CASSLAQLSYNEQFF TGTGCCAGCAGCTTAGCTCAGCTCTCCTACAATGAGCAGTTCTTC
. TRBD1 TRBJ1-1 TRBV7-9 CASSPSGTGGLKAFF TGTGCCAGCAGCCCTAGTGGGACAGGGGGCCTAAAGGCTTTCTTT
. . TRBJ2-1 TRBV5-1 CASSPTGNPEGEQFF TGCGCCAGCAGCCCCACGGGGAACCCTGAGGGTGAGCAGTTCTTC
. . TRBJ1-6 TRBV30 CAWSEGTAYNSPLRF TGTGCCTGGAGTGAAGGGACGGCGTATAATTCACCCCTCCGCTTT
. . TRBJ2-7 TRBV10-3 CAIRRQETYEQYF TGTGCCATCAGAAGACAGGAGACCTACGAGCAGTACTTC
. . TRBJ2-7 TRBV18 CASSQAPYEQYF TGTGCCAGCTCCCAAGCCCCCTACGAGCAGTACTTC
. TRBD1 TRBJ2-7 TRBV7-3 CASSSGTGAYEQYF TGTGCCAGCAGCTCCGGGACAGGCGCCTACGAGCAGTACTTC
. . TRBJ2-3 TRBV3-1 CASSQGGDTQYF TGTGCCAGCAGCCAAGGAGGGGATACGCAGTATTTT
. . TRBJ2-7 TRBV6-2/TRBV6-3 CASSLAGYYEQYF TGTGCCAGCAGTCTTGCAGGGTACTACGAGCAGTACTTC
. TRBD1 TRBJ1-5 TRBV2 CASSGGTGSNQPQHF TGTGCCAGCAGTGGAGGGACAGGGAGCAATCAGCCCCAGCATTTT
. . TRBJ1-4 TRBV7-2 CASSSDGGRKLFF TGTGCCAGCAGCTCCGACGGGGGAAGAAAACTGTTTTTT
once . TRBJ1-1 TRBV29-1 CSGCRGRNTEAFF TGCAGCGGTTGCCGGGGGCGAAACACTGAAGCTTTCTTT
. TRBD1 TRBJ2-3 TRBV4-1 CASSQEALGGDTDTQYF TGCGCCAGCAGCCAAGAGGCCCTAGGGGGCGACACAGATACGCAGTATTTT